Following are 20 T cell receptor beta chains from one sample sequenced in a study of regulatory T cells in long-lasting Graves disease. Arm-PCR of CDR3 regions and iRepertoire HTBI primers were the basis on which TCR beta libraries were built. Each CDR3 protein is one row after TCRdb ran MiXCR on the multiplex PCR reads. The sample contains around 460,000 distinct CDR3 sequences, less than 25% of which appear only once. Described time point: persistent/refractory GD, antithyroid drugs over 5 years with positive TRAb. Generation of the TCR library employed RNA extracted from PBMCs. Sequenced here: peripheral blood mononuclear cells (PBMCs), sampled when the disease was refractory, from a patient treated with antithyroid drugs. All receptors derive from a female donor with Graves disease.

The V call is TRBV11-2, the J call TRBJ2-3, with 9 bases identical to TRBD1. Germline V gene data show CDR1 as SGHAT and CDR2 as FQNNGV. J gave up 2 bases and V 5 bases, and 8 bases lay outside the gene matches. The CDR3 covers 16 residues. The CDR3 DNA sequence: TGTGCCAGCAGCCTCGCCCGGGACAGGGTCACAGATACGCAGTATTTT. This translates into CASSLARDRVTDTQYF. Complete variable domain (other parts from reference TRBV11-2 and TRBJ2-3): EAGVAQSPRYKIIEKRQSVAFWCNPISGHATLYWYQQILGQGPKLLIQFQNNGVVDDSQLPKDRFSAERLKGVDSTLKIQPAKLEDSAVYLCASSLARDRVTDTQYFGPGTRLTVL.

The chain is built from TRBV20-1 and TRBJ2-7, with D possibly being TRBD1 (6 bases). Germline lookup yields CDR1 DFQATT and CDR2 SNEGSKA (reference sequence). This CDR3 region has 13 residues. V was clipped by 5 bases and J by 0 bases, with 11 bases between them. This CDR3 is CSAGQGHSYEQYF. The CDR3 nucleotides are TGCAGTGCTGGTCAGGGGCACTCCTACGAGCAGTACTTC.

This clonotype was seen repeatedly, ten times or more. The chain carries TRBV2 and TRBJ2-7; TRBD1 is a possible D gene (5 bases). Trimming cost V 6 bases and J 0 bases, with 15 bases left between them. CDR3 length: 15 residues. Germline V gene sequence: CDR1 SNHLY, CDR2 FYNNEI. CDR3 residues: CASSRAFLFSYEQYF. The DNA for the CDR3 is TGTGCCAGCAGCAGGGCGTTCCTCTTCTCCTACGAGCAGTACTTC.

In its sample, this clonotype was seen many times. V usage is TRBV28 and J usage is TRBJ1-2, with 7 bases lining up with TRBD1. Losses at the gene ends were 5 bases for V and 2 bases for J; bases not matched to a gene: 11. Germline V gene data show CDR1 as MDHEN and CDR2 as SYDVKM. The CDR3 has 16 residues. CDR3 nucleotides: TGTGCCAGCAGTGCTCATGGGACAGAAAACAACTATGGCTACACCTTC. This encodes CASSAHGTENNYGYTF.

Note on this clonotype: A much larger clone is a single base away; this may be a read error. The V call is TRBV20-1, the J call TRBJ2-7; 9 bases match TRBD2. There are 14 residues in the CDR3. The germline V gene has CDR1 DFQATT and CDR2 SNEGSKA (reference sequence). The CDR3 DNA follows: TGCAGTGCAAAGGCTAGCGGGGTAACCTACGAGCGGTACTTC. It is translated as CSAKASGVTYERYF.

This clonotype has more than one count but fewer than ten. This chain joins TRBV7-9 and TRBJ2-5; 7 bases are a match to TRBD1. This CDR3 is 14 amino acids long. Trimming cost V 1 base and J 3 bases; bases outside gene matches: 2. Per the germline V gene, CDR1 is SEHNR and CDR2 is FQNEAQ (reference sequence). The CDR3 region is CASSLEDRKETQYF. CDR3 coding DNA: TGTGCCAGCAGCTTAGAGGACAGGAAAGAGACCCAGTACTTC.

There are a few counts of this clonotype. One end of the junction fails to match germline, which may point to a read error. V is TRBV2 and J is TRBJ2-7; 8 bases are a match to TRBD2. This CDR3 comprises 13 residues. Per the germline V gene, CDR1 is SNHLY and CDR2 is FYNNEI. The CDR3 here is CASSLPSGYEQYF. DNA of the CDR3: TGCGCCAGCAGCCTCCCTAGCGGGTACGAGCAGTACTTC.

The chain couples TRBV11-2 to TRBJ2-2; 10 bases line up with TRBD2. V lost 1 base, J lost 1 base, and 3 bases stayed unmatched. CDR3 length equals 17 residues. The germline CDR1 and CDR2 sequences are SGHAT and FQNNGV. In DNA form, the CDR3 reads TGTGCCAGCAGCTTAGGCTGGACTAGCGGGAACACCGGGGAGCTGTTTTTT. Its translation: CASSLGWTSGNTGELFF.

This clonotype appeared many times. The J gene is TRBJ2-7, the V gene TRBV12-3 or TRBV12-4; TRBD1 matches at 7 bases. The CDR3 spans 14 residues. V lost 4 bases to trimming and J lost 2 bases; unmatched junction nucleotides: 5. CDR3 loop: CASSSTTGAYEQYF. The CDR3 region has the DNA TGTGCCAGCAGTTCCACCACAGGGGCCTACGAGCAGTACTTC.

This chain links TRBV2 with TRBJ2-7; D is uncertain. The V gene lost 10 bases and the J gene lost 9 bases, with 31 bases spanning the gap. The CDR3 covers 16 residues. Germline CDR1 reads SNHLY; CDR2 reads FYNNEI. The CDR3 is CANSSFQVRRDDVQYF. The CDR3 nucleotides read TGTGCCAACAGCTCGTTTCAGGTGAGAAGAGACGACGTGCAGTACTTC.

The sample holds many counts of this clonotype. V usage is TRBV7-2 and J usage is TRBJ1-6, with 11 bases matching TRBD1. Germline CDR1 is SGHTA and CDR2 is FQGNSA. The CDR3 is 15 amino acids. Unmatched junction bases numbered 7, after V lost 5 bases and J lost 10 bases. This CDR3 is CASSQEGQGGSPLHF. The CDR3 coding sequence is TGTGCCAGCAGCCAAGAGGGACAGGGGGGCTCACCCCTCCACTTT.

This clonotype occurred many times. V usage is TRBV6-1 and J usage is TRBJ1-2; no clear D gene. The V end lost 6 bases, the J end lost 4 bases, and 21 bases lay between the germline ends. This CDR3 region has 16 residues. Germline CDR1 and CDR2: MNHNS and SASEGT. CDR3 region: CASRTTSQIPFYGYTF. The CDR3 DNA reads TGTGCCAGCAGGACGACGAGCCAGATACCTTTCTATGGCTACACCTTC.

There are a few counts of this clonotype. The rearrangement links TRBV10-3 to TRBJ1-6; no reliable D call. Looked up from germline, CDR1 is ENHRY and CDR2 is SYGVKD. CDR3 size: 13 residues. V lost 6 bases and J lost 6, with 9 bases in between. The CDR3 sequence is CAISTELNSPLHF. The CDR3, as DNA: TGTGCCATCAGCACAGAGCTTAATTCACCCCTCCACTTT.

The table lists this clonotype with many counts. The CDR3 coding sequence is TGTGCCAGCAGTGCCCGGGACAATATAAATGAAAAACTGTTTTTT. Translation: CASSARDNINEKLFF. The chain links TRBV27 to TRBJ1-4; D perhaps matches TRBD1 (6 bases). V gave up 5 bases and J gave up 5 bases, with 15 bases separating them. The CDR3 is 15 residues long. Germline V CDR1 and CDR2: MNHEY, SMNVEV (reference sequence).

The gene calls are TRBV19 and TRBJ2-4, with 9 bases aligning to TRBD1. This CDR3 contains 15 residues. V lost 5 bases and J lost 2; bases outside the gene matches: 4. CDR1 is LNHDA and CDR2 is SQIVND in the germline V gene (reference sequence). The CDR3 reads CASSPGQGTKNIQYF. The CDR3 DNA is TGTGCCAGTAGTCCGGGACAGGGAACCAAAAACATTCAGTACTTC.

In the case of this clonotype: The CDR3 carries no conserved terminal phenylalanine or tryptophan, so it likely arises from a read error. V gene TRBV6-5 combines with J gene TRBJ1-1, with D possibly TRBD1 on 5 matching bases. Per the germline V gene, CDR1 is MNHEY and CDR2 is SVGAGI. V dropped 2 bases and J dropped 10 bases, with 14 bases sitting between them. There are 13 residues in the CDR3. Here the CDR3 reads CASSYRHLRGAFS. CDR3 sequence (DNA): TGTGCCAGCAGTTACCGACACCTAAGGGGAGCTTTCTCT.

This clonotype was observed at least ten times. The chain couples TRBV7-2 to TRBJ1-1, with D hard to call. The V gene lost 1 base and the J gene lost 6 bases, with 9 bases spanning the gap. CDR1 is SGHTA, CDR2 FQGNSA, per germline. The CDR3 consists of 13 residues. This CDR3 reads CASSLVDGAEAFF. CDR3 DNA sequence: TGTGCCAGCAGCTTAGTTGACGGTGCTGAAGCTTTCTTT. Using reference TRBV7-2 and TRBJ1-1 for the parts outside the CDR3, the full variable domain is GAGVSQSPSNKVTEKGKDVELRCDPISGHTALYWYRQSLGQGLEFLIYFQGNSAPDKSGLPSDRFSAERTGGSVSTLTIQRTQQEDSAVYLCASSLVDGAEAFFGQGTRLTVV.

Comments on this clonotype: This clone may be a read error of a much larger clone one base away. The chain uses TRBV10-3 and TRBJ2-7, with 8 bases aligning to TRBD1. Germline loops: CDR1 ENHRY, CDR2 SYGVKD. CDR3 size: 15 residues. V was pared by 8 bases and J by 1 base, with 10 bases of the junction left unmatched. The CDR3 region has the DNA TGTGCCATCGATAGCCGGGACAGGCAATCCTACGAGCAGTACTTC. This encodes CAIDSRDRQSYEQYF.

The chain employs TRBV12-5 and TRBJ1-6, with unresolved D. The CDR3 is 15 residues long. CDR1 LGHNT and CDR2 FRNRAP come from the germline V gene. V shed 8 bases and J shed 9 bases, with 20 bases lying between them. CDR3: CASTSQIQRASPLHF. For the CDR3, the DNA is TGTGCTAGTACCTCCCAGATACAGAGGGCTTCACCCCTCCACTTT.

This clonotype was picked up a small number of times. This sequence joins TRBV29-1 and TRBJ2-7; D is unresolved. Germline loops: CDR1 SQVTM, CDR2 ANQGSEA. This CDR3 has 10 residues. V lost 6 bases, J lost 0 bases, and 3 bases lay in between. The CDR3 reads CSVSSYEQYF. CDR3 nucleotides: TGCAGCGTCAGCTCCTACGAGCAGTACTTC.